One and the same sample provided the 15 T cell receptor beta chains below, sequenced in a study of cytomegalovirus exposure and HLA in healthy donors. It was with 60 Vbeta and 13 Jbeta primers that the PCR ran. Repertoires were generated with immunoSEQ multiplex PCR, while TCRdb's copy carries only in-frame clones and drops some. The repertoire has approximately 100,000 clones, approximately 85% of them found once; the top ten carry about 3.7%. Sequencing was performed on PBMCs. Source of these receptors: a man aged 25 to 40 in good health and CMV-seronegative.

On this clone: This sample also contains other DNA sequences that code for the same CDR3. The chain is built from TRBV7-2 and TRBJ1-5, with TRBD1 as a possible D gene (5 bases). V gave up 0 bases and J gave up 2 bases, with 8 bases separating them. Germline V lookup: CDR1 SGHTA, CDR2 FQGNSA. This CDR3 comprises 15 residues. The CDR3 nucleotides read TGTGCCAGCAGCTTAGCGGGGGGGGGCAATCAGCCCCAGCATTTT. This codes for CASSLAGGGNQPQHF. Supplemented by reference TRBV7-2 and TRBJ1-5, the full variable domain reads GAGVSQSPSNKVTEKGKDVELRCDPISGHTALYWYRQSLGQGLEFLIYFQGNSAPDKSGLPSDRFSAERTGGSVSTLTIQRTQQEDSAVYLCASSLAGGGNQPQHFGDGTRLSIL.

The rearrangement links TRBV5-1 to TRBJ1-1; D might be TRBD1 (5 bases). CDR3 length: 16 amino acids. V lost 0 bases and J lost 0, with 12 bases in between. CDR1 and CDR2 from the germline V gene are SGHRS and YFSETQ. CDR3 residues: CASSLGVGGMNTEAFF. The CDR3 DNA is TGCGCCAGCAGCTTGGGGGTCGGGGGGATGAACACTGAAGCTTTCTTT.

The chain is built from TRBV11-1 and TRBJ1-1; weak D call: TRBD1 (6 bases). The V and J ends lost 3 bases and 5 bases respectively, with 10 bases between them. The germline V gene has CDR1 SGHAT and CDR2 FQDESV (reference sequence). The CDR3 contains 13 residues. In nucleotides, the CDR3 is TGTGCCAGCAGCTTCAACAGGGAAACTGAAGCTTTCTTT. Its protein is CASSFNRETEAFF.

The chain recombines TRBV18 with TRBJ2-5; 8 nucleotides agree with TRBD2. With 6 bases clipped from V and 7 bases from J, the junction kept 7 bases outside the gene matches. This CDR3 is 13 amino acids long. Germline-derived CDR1 and CDR2 are KGHSH and LQKENI. The CDR3 sequence is CASSTAAGGTQYF. Written as DNA, the CDR3 is TGTGCCAGCTCCACCGCGGCGGGGGGGACCCAGTACTTC.

The gene calls are TRBV6-1 and TRBJ2-7; D is undetermined. Trimming pared 5 bases from V and 3 bases from J, leaving 14 bases between. CDR1 and CDR2 from the germline V gene are MNHNS and SASEGT. The CDR3 has 14 residues. In DNA, the CDR3 is TGTGCCAGCAGTAAAGAAATAATCGTCTACGAGCAGTACTTC. Translation gives CASSKEIIVYEQYF.

The chain joins TRBV7-9 to TRBJ2-7; 7 bases align to TRBD1. Per germline, CDR1 SEHNR and CDR2 FQNEAQ (reference sequence). The CDR3 is made up of 13 amino acids. J was trimmed by 1 base and V by 5 bases; bases with no gene match: 2. The CDR3 DNA reads TGTGCCAGCAGCCCGGGACAGTCCTACGAGCAGTACTTC. Translation gives CASSPGQSYEQYF.

This clone was found a few times. V is TRBV4-3 and J is TRBJ1-5; 7 bases map to TRBD1. The ends lost 1 base at V and 4 bases at J; junction bases unmatched: 4. The CDR3 has 15 amino acids. CDR1 is LGHNA, CDR2 YSLEER, per germline. The CDR3 coding sequence is TGCGCCAGCAGCCAAGGGACAGGTAGTAATCAGCCCCAGCATTTT. It encodes CASSQGTGSNQPQHF.

In this sample, this clone turned up once. The rearrangement joins TRBV11-3 to TRBJ2-7; maybe TRBD1 (5 bases). Germline V lookup: CDR1 SGHNT, CDR2 YENEEA. There are 13 residues in the CDR3. V lost 4 bases to trimming and J lost 3 bases, with 10 bases between them. As DNA, the CDR3 is TGTGCCAGCAGCTACATGACAGACTACGAGCAGTACTTC. Translating it yields CASSYMTDYEQYF.

V gene TRBV5-6 combines with J gene TRBJ1-2; the D is unclear. The CDR3 loop spans 15 amino acids. Per the germline V gene, CDR1 is SGHDT and CDR2 is YYEEEE. Trimming left V 0 bases short and J 4 bases short, with 13 bases between. The CDR3 nucleotides read TGTGCCAGCAGCTTGGGGAGGCGGACCGGCTATGGCTACACCTTC. It specifies CASSLGRRTGYGYTF.

The chain uses TRBV27 and TRBJ2-5; D possibly corresponds to TRBD2 (6 bases). There are 15 residues in the CDR3. Germline CDR1 and CDR2: MNHEY and SMNVEV (reference sequence). V was clipped by 2 bases and J by 5 bases, with 15 bases between them. The CDR3 loop is CASSLRPTRRETQYF. The CDR3 nucleotides read TGTGCCAGCAGTTTACGCCCGACTAGAAGGGAGACCCAGTACTTC.

This chain uses TRBV28 with TRBJ2-3; TRBD2 matches 8 bases. The CDR3 contains 17 residues. Germline V gene sequence: CDR1 MDHEN, CDR2 SYDVKM. The ends lost 6 bases at V and 2 bases at J; junction bases unmatched: 13. This CDR3 is CASSPSLAGVNTDTQYF. Written as DNA, the CDR3 is TGTGCCAGCAGCCCCTCCCTAGCGGGCGTTAACACAGATACGCAGTATTTT.

The chain uses TRBV9 and TRBJ2-5; 7 bases are shared with TRBD1. CDR1 and CDR2 (germline): SGDLS, YYNGEE. Unmatched junction bases numbered 10, after V lost 4 bases and J lost 4 bases. The CDR3 has 15 residues. CDR3: CASSRAPDRVETQYF. The CDR3 region has the DNA TGTGCCAGCAGCCGGGCTCCTGACAGGGTAGAGACCCAGTACTTC.

This clone has just a few counts. The gene calls are TRBV7-2 and TRBJ2-1, with 9 bases matching TRBD2. CDR3 length: 13 amino acids. V was clipped by 5 bases and J by 8 bases; unmatched bases: 4. Germline V lookup: CDR1 SGHTA, CDR2 FQGNSA. In DNA, the CDR3 is TGTGCCAGCAGCGGACTAGCGAACCATGAGCAGTTCTTC. It yields the protein CASSGLANHEQFF. Complete variable domain (other parts from reference TRBV7-2 and TRBJ2-1): GAGVSQSPSNKVTEKGKDVELRCDPISGHTALYWYRQSLGQGLEFLIYFQGNSAPDKSGLPSDRFSAERTGGSVSTLTIQRTQQEDSAVYLCASSGLANHEQFFGPGTRLTVL.

J is TRBJ1-2 and V is TRBV6-5; TRBD1 agrees at 10 bases. After removal of 5 bases from V and 4 bases from J, the junction contained 4 bases not matched to a gene. The CDR3 is made up of 14 amino acids. The germline V gene encodes CDR1 MNHEY and CDR2 SVGAGI. The CDR3 here is CASSLRQGAYGYTF. For the CDR3, the DNA is TGTGCCAGCAGTCTGAGACAGGGGGCCTATGGCTACACCTTC.

The chain carries TRBV7-7 and TRBJ2-7, with D possibly TRBD1 on 6 matching bases. The V end lost 5 bases, the J end lost 5 bases, and 16 bases lay between the germline ends. Per germline, CDR1 SSHAT and CDR2 FNYEAQ (reference sequence). This CDR3 is 14 amino acids long. The CDR3 reads CASSPGVGGNEQYF. CDR3 sequence (DNA): TGTGCCAGCAGCCCGGGTGTTGGGGGCAACGAGCAGTACTTC.